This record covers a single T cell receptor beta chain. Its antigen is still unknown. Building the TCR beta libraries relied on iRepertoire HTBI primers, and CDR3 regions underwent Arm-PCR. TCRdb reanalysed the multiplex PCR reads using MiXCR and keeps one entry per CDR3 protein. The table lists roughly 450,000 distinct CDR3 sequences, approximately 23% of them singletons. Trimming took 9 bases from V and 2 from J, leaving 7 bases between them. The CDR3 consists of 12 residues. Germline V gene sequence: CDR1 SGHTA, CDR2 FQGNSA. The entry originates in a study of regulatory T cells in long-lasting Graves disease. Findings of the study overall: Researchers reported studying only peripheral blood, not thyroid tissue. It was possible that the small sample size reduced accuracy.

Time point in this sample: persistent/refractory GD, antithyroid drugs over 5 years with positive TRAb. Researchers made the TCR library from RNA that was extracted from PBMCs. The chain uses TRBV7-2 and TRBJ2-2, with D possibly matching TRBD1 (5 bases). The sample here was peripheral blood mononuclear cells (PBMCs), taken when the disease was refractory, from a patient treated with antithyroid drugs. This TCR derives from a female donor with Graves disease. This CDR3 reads CARTANTGELFF. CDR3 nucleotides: TGTGCCAGGACAGCCAACACCGGGGAGCTGTTTTTT.